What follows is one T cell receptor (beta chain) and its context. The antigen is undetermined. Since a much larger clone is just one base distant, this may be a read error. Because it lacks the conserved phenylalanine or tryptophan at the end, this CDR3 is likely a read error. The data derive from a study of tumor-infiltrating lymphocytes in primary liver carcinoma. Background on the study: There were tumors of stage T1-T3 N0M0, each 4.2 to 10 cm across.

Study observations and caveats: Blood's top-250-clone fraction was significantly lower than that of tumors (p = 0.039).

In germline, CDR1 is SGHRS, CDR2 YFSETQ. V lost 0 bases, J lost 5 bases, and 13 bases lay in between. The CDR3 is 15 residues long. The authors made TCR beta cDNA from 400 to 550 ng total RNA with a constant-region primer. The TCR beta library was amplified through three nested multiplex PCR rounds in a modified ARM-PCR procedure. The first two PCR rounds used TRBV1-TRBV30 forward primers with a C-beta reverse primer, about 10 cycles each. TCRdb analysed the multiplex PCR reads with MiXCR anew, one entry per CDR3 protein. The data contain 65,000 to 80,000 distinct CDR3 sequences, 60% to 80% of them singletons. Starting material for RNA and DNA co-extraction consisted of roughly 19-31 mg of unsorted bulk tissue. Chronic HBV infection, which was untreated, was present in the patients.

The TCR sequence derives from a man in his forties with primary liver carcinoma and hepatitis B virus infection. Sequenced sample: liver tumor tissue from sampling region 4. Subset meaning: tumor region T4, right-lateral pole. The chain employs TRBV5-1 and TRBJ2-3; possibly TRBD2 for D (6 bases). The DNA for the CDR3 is TGCGCCAGCAGCTTGGATGCCGGGAGAATAGATACGCAGTATTTG. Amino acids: CASSLDAGRIDTQYL.